The following is a T cell receptor (beta chain) sequence with its context. Its specificity is not known. This specimen comes from a study of cytomegalovirus exposure and HLA in healthy donors. Whole-study context: An early data release held around 80 million unique TCRs from HLA-typed donors.

Germline V lookup: CDR1 SGHRS, CDR2 YFSETQ. The V end was cut by 3 bases, the J end by 0 bases, with 16 bases between. The CDR3 length is 18 residues. PCR amplification relied on 60 Vbeta primers (plus 13 Jbeta primers). Sequencing used immunoSEQ multiplex PCR; TCRdb keeps in-frame clones, though not all of them. The sample lists about 120,000 clones; around 77% were seen once. Regarding the study as a whole: At a 0.05 false discovery rate, a later analysis found about 17,000 TCR beta sequences to be associated with HLA alleles. Specificity of a few CMV-associated chains for CMV antigens was verified in vitro. One cluster of highly shared sequence variants probably arose as a sequencing artifact.

This sequence was found in a man aged 45-65 years in good health and CMV-seropositive. Source material: PBMCs. The chain joins TRBV5-1 to TRBJ2-6; TRBD1 is a possible D gene (6 bases). CDR3 sequence: CASSSGTLVYSGANVLTF. CDR3 DNA sequence: TGCGCCAGCAGCTCCGGGACACTCGTATACTCTGGGGCCAACGTCCTGACTTTC.